The clone carrying this T cell receptor beta chain appeared a few times. This record belongs to a study of T and B cells in COVID-19 patients. The germline V and J ends were trimmed by 7 bases and 6 bases, with 12 bases remaining between them. CDR1 is SGHDT, CDR2 YYEEEE, per germline. This CDR3 is 12 amino acids long. BIOMED2 TRB-A/B primer pools were used in multiplex TRB PCR. TCRdb redid the calling of the multiplex PCR reads with MiXCR, one entry per CDR3 protein. Here the sample spans roughly 25,000 distinct CDR3 sequences, less than 35% being singletons. Blood genomic DNA input for TRB amplification was roughly 250-500 ng.

V gene TRBV5-6 combines with J gene TRBJ2-3; D possibly corresponds to TRBD2 (5 bases). The sequencing input was blood. The origin of this receptor is a human donor who had recovered from COVID-19. CDR3: CASASRRDTQYF. The CDR3 DNA sequence: TGTGCCAGCGCCTCGAGGAGGGATACGCAGTATTTT. The full variable domain, with the rest looked up from reference TRBV5-6 and TRBJ2-3, is DAGVTQSPTHLIKTRGQQVTLRCSPKSGHDTVSWYQQALGQGPQFIFQYYEEEERQRGNFPDRFSGHQFPNYSSELNVNALLLGDSALYLCASASRRDTQYFGPGTRLTVL.